This is a list of T cell receptor beta chains from one sample in a study of technical replicates of blood from a few donors. Produced via immunoSEQ multiplex PCR; TCRdb's table is partial and in-frame only. The sample holds around 83,000 clones; over 85% are singletons and the top ten take about 0.27%. Source material: T cells isolated from PBMCs. Every receptor here comes from a human donor in good health. The conserved cysteine and the conserved F or W are not part of the CDR3 here. Rows give clone size only sometimes, using once, few, many, or a class for an expanded clone.

V gene,clone size,J gene,CDR3 protein
TRBV4-1,NA,TRBJ2-1,ASSLLGSSYNEQF
TRBV5-1,NA,TRBJ2-5,ASSLAFAEETQY
TRBV14,NA,TRBJ1-2,ASSNHRDRAWGYT
TRBV7-9,NA,TRBJ2-1,ASSLGQGLNEQF
TRBV10-2,NA,TRBJ1-1,ASSEFGTGFVMNTEAF
TRBV30,NA,TRBJ2-7,AWSVGGYEQY
TRBV11-2,NA,TRBJ2-2,ASSTRFPNTGELF
TRBV7-9,NA,TRBJ2-1,ASSLGLARFNNEQF
TRBV5-4,NA,TRBJ1-2,ASSPGDSGYGYT
TRBV7-9,NA,TRBJ1-5,ASSLGGQPQH
TRBV18,NA,TRBJ2-7,ASSPREDIKAYEQY
TRBV7-6,once,TRBJ2-7,ASSQGGPEGEQY
TRBV7-2,NA,TRBJ2-7,ASSFADGIYEQY
TRBV4-2,NA,TRBJ2-1,ASSQDGTSDNEQF
TRBV27,NA,TRBJ2-1,ASTLLAGRYNEQF
TRBV9,NA,TRBJ2-3,ASSPTGSYGLTDTQY
TRBV5-4,NA,TRBJ2-2,ASSSPGTRGGELF
TRBV5-4,NA,TRBJ2-5,ASSSGESGQETQY
TRBV10-2,NA,TRBJ2-7,ASSSQGHEQY
TRBV7-9,few,TRBJ1-4,ASSYQIGGEKLF
TRBV12-5,NA,TRBJ1-1,ASGLVRTGEIGTEAF
TRBV29-1,NA,TRBJ2-7,SVGSPREQY